The rows below give T cell receptor beta chains drawn from one sample of a study of T-cell memory formation after mild COVID-19. TCRdb reprocessed the 5' RACE reads via MiXCR and lists one record per CDR3 protein. The sample holds about 470,000 distinct CDR3 sequences, around 27% seen once. Sequencing was carried out using PBMCs or a T cell subset sorted from them (not recorded which). The receptor source for this set is an adult woman who had mild COVID-19 (a few samples of this study predate the infection). Cell type and time point are not known. The CDR3 runs from the conserved cysteine through the conserved F or W. A D gene is named only where the DNA matches it firmly. Size tells how often a clone was seen (once, few, many) or the class of an expanded clone, and some rows leave it out.

>TRBV30|-|-|TRBJ2-2|14
TGTGCCTGGAGTCGACAGTCGAACACCGGGGAGCTGTTTTTT
CAWSRQSNTGELFF
>TRBV25-1|-|-|TRBJ2-1|15
TGTGCCAGCAGTGAATGGAAGGGGATGTACAATGAGCAGTTCTTC
CASSEWKGMYNEQFF
>TRBV6-5|-|-|TRBJ2-1|15
TGTGCCAGCAGCCCGGTCGGGGTACAATACAATGAGCAGTTCTTC
CASSPVGVQYNEQFF
>TRBV7-9|-|-|TRBJ1-5|15
TGTGCCAGCAGCCAGGGAACTTATAGCAATCAGCCCCAGCATTTT
CASSQGTYSNQPQHF
>TRBV19|few|TRBD2|TRBJ2-1|16
TGTGCCAGTAGCCTACCGGGACTAGCGGGGGGGGATGAGCAGTTCTTC
CASSLPGLAGGDEQFF
>TRBV7-9|-|-|TRBJ2-5|16
TGTGCCAGCTTCACCCCCGACTACAGGAGGGCAGAGACCCAGTACTTC
CASFTPDYRRAETQYF
>TRBV7-9|few|-|TRBJ1-5|14
TGTGCCAGCAGCCCAGGGTATGTCGGTCAGCCCCAGCATTTT
CASSPGYVGQPQHF
>TRBV29-1|many|-|TRBJ2-7|14
TGCAGCGCATCGACATTTGGACGGATCTACGAGCAGTACTTC
CSASTFGRIYEQYF
>TRBV28|few|TRBD1|TRBJ2-7|17
TGTGCCAGCAGTTCCCCACAAGGACAGGATGGCCAAAGCGAGCAGTACTTC
CASSSPQGQDGQSEQYF
>TRBV10-3|-|-|TRBJ2-1|12
TGTGCCATCAGTGAGTCGCTCTCTGAGCAGTTCTTC
CAISESLSEQFF
>TRBV5-1|-|-|TRBJ2-3|13
TGCGCCAGCAGCTTTGACGGCACAGATACGCAGTATTTT
CASSFDGTDTQYF
>TRBV23-1|few|TRBD1|TRBJ1-2|14
TGCGCCAGCAGTAAAGGAGGGACAGGGGTTGGCTACACCTTC
CASSKGGTGVGYTF
>TRBV4-1|-|-|TRBJ1-2|13
TGCGCCAGCAGCCAACCCCCGAATTATGGCTACACCTTC
CASSQPPNYGYTF
>TRBV7-2|-|TRBD2|TRBJ2-5|13
TGTGCCAGCAGCTACAGCGGGGGAGAGACCCAGTACTTC
CASSYSGGETQYF
>TRBV20-1|few|TRBD2|TRBJ2-1|17
TGCAGTGCTAGAGATTTGGGACTAGCGGGGTTCGGAGATGAGCAGTTCTTC
CSARDLGLAGFGDEQFF
>TRBV6-5|few|-|TRBJ2-3|18
TGTGCCAGCAGTTACTCGATAGGGGCAAATACAGATATCACGACGCAGTATTTT
CASSYSIGANTDITTQYF
>TRBV27|few|TRBD2|TRBJ2-5|14
TGTGCCAGCAGTAGACTAGCGGGAGAGGAGACCCAGTACTTC
CASSRLAGEETQYF
>TRBV20-1|-|TRBD1|TRBJ1-2|17
TGCAGTGCTAGGCCCGTCCTCCCGGGACAGGAATATTATGGCTACACCTTC
CSARPVLPGQEYYGYTF
>TRBV5-1|-|TRBD1|TRBJ2-1|17
TGCGCCAGCAGCTTTCGGAGACAGGGAATTTCCTACAATGAGCAGTTCTTC
CASSFRRQGISYNEQFF
>TRBV6-5|-|TRBD1|TRBJ2-3|15
TGTGCCAGCGGGACAACCGGGACAGGGGGCTACCCGCAGTATTTT
CASGTTGTGGYPQYF
>TRBV4-3|few|-|TRBJ2-1|14
TGCGCCAGCAGCCAACAGGCCACATACAATGAGCAGTTCTTC
CASSQQATYNEQFF
>TRBV19|-|-|TRBJ1-5|13
TGTGCCAGTAGTATTCGAGGGAACCAGCCCCAGCATTTT
CASSIRGNQPQHF
>TRBV5-1|-|-|TRBJ1-1|15
TGCGCCAGCAGCTTTAAATTGGGGACGAACACTGAAGCTTTCTTT
CASSFKLGTNTEAFF
>TRBV12-3/TRBV12-4|few|TRBD2|TRBJ2-1|18
TGTGCCAGCAGTTTAGCGCAACTAGCGGGAGCCTCCTACAATGAGCAGTTCTTC
CASSLAQLAGASYNEQFF
>TRBV5-1|few|-|TRBJ2-2|15
TGCGCCAGCAGCTGGAAATGGGGGAACACCGGGGAGCTGTTTTTT
CASSWKWGNTGELFF
>TRBV29-1|few|-|TRBJ2-1|11
TGCAGCGTTGAAGGTTACAATGAGCAGTTCTTC
CSVEGYNEQFF
>TRBV5-1|few|TRBD1|TRBJ2-3|15
TGCGCCAGCAGCTCGGGACAGGGTGTAACAGATACGCAGTATTTT
CASSSGQGVTDTQYF
>TRBV29-1|few|TRBD1|TRBJ2-5|12
TGCAGCGTTAGACAGGGTCTAGAGACCCAGTACTTC
CSVRQGLETQYF
>TRBV5-5|few|TRBD1|TRBJ2-6|17
TGTGCCAGCAGCAACGGACAGGGGCTCTCTGGGGCCAACGTCCTGACTTTC
CASSNGQGLSGANVLTF
>TRBV14|few|-|TRBJ2-6|19
TGTGCCAGCAGCCAAGTGTTTAGACAGGAGCTCTCTGGGGCCAACGTCCTGACTTTC
CASSQVFRQELSGANVLTF
>TRBV20-1|-|-|TRBJ2-1|11
TGCAGTGCTAGAGAGGGTCCTTCCTTACTTTTC
CSAREGPSLLF
>TRBV12-3/TRBV12-4|-|TRBD2|TRBJ2-3|16
TGTGCCAGCAGTCTCTCAGCGGGGGGGTCCACAGATACGCAGTATTTT
CASSLSAGGSTDTQYF
>TRBV5-1|-|-|TRBJ2-3|15
TGCGCCAGCAATCAGGACCCAAAAAGCACAGATACGCAGTATTTT
CASNQDPKSTDTQYF
>TRBV7-8|-|TRBD1|TRBJ1-5|15
TGTGCCAGCAGCTTGGGGACAGGGTTCCTACAGCCCCAGCATTTT
CASSLGTGFLQPQHF
>TRBV12-3/TRBV12-4|few|-|TRBJ2-7|15
TGTGCCAGCAGTACCGCCTGGGACGGATCCTACGAGCAGTACTTC
CASSTAWDGSYEQYF
>TRBV30|few|-|TRBJ1-2|15
TGTGCCTGGAGTGTCGAAACCAGCTTTAACTATGGCTACACCTTC
CAWSVETSFNYGYTF
>TRBV14|-|TRBD1|TRBJ1-2|18
TGTGCCAGCAGCCAAGAGGCAAGACAGGGGGACCCCGGGGACGGCTACACCTTC
CASSQEARQGDPGDGYTF
>TRBV7-2|-|TRBD1|TRBJ1-2|17
TGTGCCAGCAGCCCGGGGACAGGGAATCGGGCTAACTATGGCTACACCTTC
CASSPGTGNRANYGYTF
>TRBV14|-|-|TRBJ2-3|11
TGTGCCAGCAGCCGAACCCATACGCAGTATTTT
CASSRTHTQYF
>TRBV6-2/TRBV6-3|-|-|TRBJ1-1|12
TGTGCCAGCAGTCCATGGCGGGGTTCCGCTTTCTTT
CASSPWRGSAFF
>TRBV4-3|few|-|TRBJ2-1|17
TGCGCCAGCAGCCAAGATGTGGGGGGAAGGACGGCCCCCTTGGTGGTCTTC
CASSQDVGGRTAPLVVF
>TRBV25-1|once|TRBD1|TRBJ1-2|14
TGTGCCAGCAGAGACAGGGGATCCCTCTATGGCTACACCTTC
CASRDRGSLYGYTF
>TRBV7-2|-|-|TRBJ1-1|16
TGTGCCAGCAGCTTAATTATCGGCGTTCGTATTTCCGAAGCTTTCTTT
CASSLIIGVRISEAFF